This T cell receptor (beta chain) appears in the sequencing data of a study of vaccination effects on CD4 cells after COVID-19. This clone was recorded once. What it binds is not known. Per germline, CDR1 SGHTA and CDR2 FQGTGA. After removal of 5 bases from V and 0 bases from J, the junction contained 5 bases not matched to a gene. The CDR3 covers 16 residues. TCRdb's table, derived via immunoSEQ multiplex PCR, lists solely in-frame clones and lacks some. This sample yields 70,000 or so clones, of which around 72% are seen a single time; around 4.6% belongs to the top ten. General study results and limits: Mainly new clones induced by vaccination were found among post-vaccine spike-reactive clones in convalescents. Clones from infection and from vaccination both contracted markedly late after vaccination.

Using viral peptide pools, the ViraFEST assay grew out antigen-specific CD4+ T cells prior to sequencing. Culturing for about ten days preceded CD4+ T cell isolation. By PCR, the person was confirmed to have had SARS-CoV-2 infection between March and December 2020. As the negative control culture, an HIV-1 Nef peptide pool was included. Replacing half the medium with IL-2 medium was done on days 3 and 7. The TCR originated in a human donor who had a prior SARS-CoV-2 infection. Sample: CD4+ T cells from PBMCs cultured with HIV peptides, taken before COVID-19 vaccination. As for subset: HIV-1 Nef peptide pool negative control/reference culture. V is TRBV7-3 and J is TRBJ2-4; the match to TRBD1 covers 9 bases. The CDR3 coding sequence is TGTGCCAGCAGCCCAGGACAGGGGTTAGCCAAAAACATTCAGTACTTC. Protein product: CASSPGQGLAKNIQYF.